What follows are 14 T cell receptor beta chains derived from one specimen sequenced in a study of blood T cell repertoires in COVID-19. Repertoires were generated with immunoSEQ multiplex PCR, while TCRdb's copy carries only in-frame clones and drops some. This sample carries about 80,000 clones, approximately 76% of them seen once, and the ten largest clones take approximately 16%. The material sequenced was peripheral blood. These receptor sequences come from a man aged 70 or older with active or convalescent COVID-19.

This clone was picked up a small number of times. The CDR3 sequence: CASGTSPYNEQFF. For the CDR3, the DNA is TGTGCCAGTGGGACTAGCCCCTACAATGAGCAGTTCTTC. The chain has TRBV7-2 and TRBJ2-1; the match to TRBD2 covers 9 bases. Per the germline V gene, CDR1 is SGHTA and CDR2 is FQGNSA. The V gene end was trimmed by 9 bases and the J gene end by 2 bases; junction bases not matched to a gene: 2. The CDR3 sequence is 13 residues long. The full variable domain, with the rest looked up from reference TRBV7-2 and TRBJ2-1, is GAGVSQSPSNKVTEKGKDVELRCDPISGHTALYWYRQSLGQGLEFLIYFQGNSAPDKSGLPSDRFSAERTGGSVSTLTIQRTQQEDSAVYLCASGTSPYNEQFFGPGTRLTVL.

This chain links TRBV10-3 with TRBJ2-7; D call uncertain. Germline CDR1 reads ENHRY; CDR2 reads SYGVKD. V shed 0 bases and J shed 4 bases, with 10 bases lying between them. The CDR3 covers 14 residues. CDR3 in amino acids: CAISESPDTYEQYF. CDR3 DNA: TGTGCCATCAGTGAGTCGCCAGATACATACGAGCAGTACTTC.

This chain's CDR3 is CASSYSRGLTYEQYF. The CDR3 DNA is TGTGCCAGCAGTTACTCGAGAGGGCTAACCTACGAGCAGTACTTC. The chain is built from TRBV6-6 and TRBJ2-7; possibly TRBD2 for D (5 bases). With 0 bases removed from V and 2 bases from J, the gap between germline ends came to 11 bases. Per the germline V gene, CDR1 is MNHNY and CDR2 is SVGAGI (reference sequence). The CDR3 has 15 residues.

The gene calls are TRBV7-2 and TRBJ2-1; D might be TRBD1 (6 bases). Germline loops: CDR1 SGHTA, CDR2 FQGNSA. Trimming shortened V by 5 bases and J by 6 bases, and 14 bases separated the two germline ends. The CDR3 contains 14 residues. The CDR3 region is CASSDATGSNEQFF. In DNA form, the CDR3 reads TGTGCCAGCAGCGACGCTACAGGGAGCAATGAGCAGTTCTTC.

This clone has at least ten counts. The rearrangement joins TRBV5-1 to TRBJ2-7, with a weak D call TRBD1 (6 bases). Germline V gives CDR1 SGHRS, CDR2 YFSETQ. The CDR3 covers 14 residues. Trimming took 5 bases from V and 0 from J, leaving 12 bases between them. The DNA of the CDR3 is TGCGCCAGCAGAAGAGGGGGTCCCTCCTACGAGCAGTACTTC. This codes for CASRRGGPSYEQYF. The full variable domain, with the rest looked up from reference TRBV5-1 and TRBJ2-7, is KAGVTQTPRYLIKTRGQQVTLSCSPISGHRSVSWYQQTPGQGLQFLFEYFSETQRNKGNFPGRFSGRQFSNSRSEMNVSTLELGDSALYLCASRRGGPSYEQYFGPGTRLTVT.

This clone was detected only once. The chain joins TRBV6-2 or TRBV6-3 to TRBJ2-1; 9 nucleotides align to TRBD2. Germline assignment: CDR1 MNHEY and CDR2 SVGEGT. V lost 4 bases, J lost 7 bases, and 8 bases stayed unmatched. This CDR3 region has 15 residues. Written as DNA, the CDR3 is TGTGCCAGCAGTTCAAGTAGCGGGGGTTGGAATGAGCAGTTCTTC. This sequence encodes CASSSSSGGWNEQFF.

The chain couples TRBV19 to TRBJ1-5; TRBD1 agrees at 10 bases. This CDR3 is 16 amino acids long. From germline, CDR1 is LNHDA and CDR2 SQIVND (reference sequence). Unmatched junction bases numbered 6, after V lost 6 bases and J lost 1 base. The CDR3 DNA is TGTGCCAGTAGCGGGACAGGGGCTCCAAGCAATCAGCCCCAGCATTTT. This translates into CASSGTGAPSNQPQHF.

The chain uses TRBV6-6 and TRBJ2-7, with TRBD1 identical over 11 bases. V lost 4 bases, J lost 5 bases, and 7 bases stayed unmatched. Germline V lookup: CDR1 MNHNY, CDR2 SVGAGI (reference sequence). CDR3 length: 15 amino acids. CDR3 protein: CASSSGTGGFHEQYF. The CDR3, as DNA: TGTGCCAGCAGTTCCGGGACAGGGGGATTCCACGAGCAGTACTTC.

This clone has just a few counts. This CDR3 reads CASSMTRGDSPLHF. CDR3 in DNA: TGTGCCAGTAGTATGACCAGGGGGGATTCACCCCTCCACTTT. The gene calls are TRBV19 and TRBJ1-6, with 7 bases lining up with TRBD1. The junction had 4 bases not matched to a gene; V was cut back by 3 bases and J by 8 bases. Germline values: CDR1 LNHDA, CDR2 SQIVND (reference sequence). CDR3 length equals 14 residues. The entire variable domain, with the rest obtained from reference TRBV19 and TRBJ1-6, is as follows: DGGITQSPKYLFRKEGQNVTLSCEQNLNHDAMYWYRQDPGQGLRLIYYSQIVNDFQKGDIAEGYSVSREKKESFPLTVTSAQKNPTAFYLCASSMTRGDSPLHFGNGTRLTVT.

V gene TRBV7-3 combines with J gene TRBJ2-2; possibly TRBD2 for D (7 bases). The CDR3 spans 15 residues. With 6 bases removed from V and 3 bases from J, the gap between germline ends came to 14 bases. Germline lookup yields CDR1 SGHTA and CDR2 FQGTGA. The CDR3 nucleotides read TGTGCCAGCAGACTATCGGGGGGCGACACCGGGGAGCTGTTTTTT. It translates to CASRLSGGDTGELFF.

The chain recombines TRBV28 with TRBJ1-2; 7 bases fit TRBD1. V lost 4 bases and J lost 1; bases outside the gene matches: 6. The germline V gene has CDR1 MDHEN and CDR2 SYDVKM. This CDR3 has 15 amino acids. The CDR3 reads CASSSLTGNNYGYTF. The CDR3 DNA follows: TGTGCCAGCAGTTCCCTGACAGGGAATAACTATGGCTACACCTTC.

The rearrangement joins TRBV5-1 to TRBJ1-1, with 7 bases aligning to TRBD1. Germline V CDR1 and CDR2: SGHRS, YFSETQ. Germline trimming cut 0 bases from V and 7 bases from J; bases unmatched to any gene: 6. The CDR3 contains 14 residues. The CDR3 spells CASSLDGQAIEAFF. The CDR3 DNA is TGCGCCAGCAGCTTGGACGGACAGGCTATTGAAGCTTTCTTT.

V and J are TRBV12-5 and TRBJ2-3; D is unclear. The CDR3 is made up of 13 amino acids. The germline V gene has CDR1 LGHNT and CDR2 FRNRAP. Between the trimmed V and J ends, which lost 5 bases and 0 bases, there was a span of 6 bases. Here the CDR3 DNA reads TGTGCTAGTGGTCCTCTGAGCACAGATACGCAGTATTTT. It translates to CASGPLSTDTQYF.

The gene calls are TRBV12-3 or TRBV12-4 and TRBJ2-3, with D hard to call. V was cut by 5 bases and J by 4 bases, with 4 bases left in between. The CDR3 is 11 amino acids. CDR3 in amino acids: CASSQSDTQYF. The CDR3 region has the DNA TGTGCCAGCAGTCAATCAGATACGCAGTATTTT.